The 9 T cell receptor beta chains below were found in one sample sequenced in a study of cytomegalovirus exposure and HLA in healthy donors. It was with 60 Vbeta and 13 Jbeta primers that the PCR ran. Measured with immunoSEQ multiplex PCR; TCRdb has only the in-frame clones, and not every one. The profile shows about 90,000 clones, less than 85% of them singletons. The sample consisted of PBMCs. All receptors come from a woman in her sixties or seventies in good health and CMV-seropositive.

The sample holds a few counts of this clone. The chain uses TRBV5-1 and TRBJ1-3; D remains ambiguous. Per the germline V gene, CDR1 is SGHRS and CDR2 is YFSETQ. V lost 0 bases and J lost 0, with 7 bases in between. The CDR3 is 15 residues long. In DNA, the CDR3 is TGCGCCAGCAGCTTGGACGGGATCTCTGGAAACACCATATATTTT. As protein: CASSLDGISGNTIYF.

The chain links TRBV7-9 to TRBJ2-6; 9 bases line up with TRBD1. Per germline, CDR1 SEHNR and CDR2 FQNEAQ (reference sequence). V trimming: 5 bases; J trimming: 2 bases; junction bases outside the gene matches: 7. This CDR3 has 17 residues. The CDR3 reads CASSPPGQGTGANVLTF. CDR3 nucleotide sequence: TGTGCCAGCAGCCCCCCCGGACAGGGGACTGGGGCCAACGTCCTGACTTTC.

This rearrangement joins TRBV7-9 to TRBJ1-2; 7 bases agree with TRBD1. V trimming: 0 bases; J trimming: 6 bases; junction bases outside the gene matches: 4. CDR1 and CDR2 from the germline V gene are SEHNR and FQNEAQ (reference sequence). CDR3 length: 14 amino acids. Here the CDR3 reads CASSLAGGIDGYTF. CDR3 in DNA: TGTGCCAGCAGCTTAGCAGGGGGCATCGATGGCTACACCTTC.

V usage is TRBV19 and J usage is TRBJ2-2, with D tentatively TRBD1 (6 bases). V lost 3 bases and J lost 4, with 15 bases in between. The CDR3 covers 16 residues. Germline CDR1 is LNHDA and CDR2 is SQIVND (reference sequence). The CDR3 sequence: CASSMGAGLLTGELFF. The CDR3 DNA sequence: TGTGCCAGTAGTATGGGGGCAGGGCTCCTCACCGGGGAGCTGTTTTTT.

DNA for the CDR3: TGTGCCAGCAGTTTGGGGGGGGAGCCCCAGCATTTT. Residues: CASSLGGEPQHF. This chain joins TRBV6-1 and TRBJ1-5; tentatively, D is TRBD1 (5 bases). Germline CDR1 MNHNS, CDR2 SASEGT. There are 12 residues in the CDR3. Between the trimmed V and J ends, which lost 5 bases and 8 bases, there was a span of 10 bases.

This chain connects TRBV5-4 to TRBJ2-7; 7 nucleotides line up with TRBD1. This CDR3 comprises 14 residues. After removal of 4 bases from V and 0 bases from J, the junction contained 4 bases not matched to a gene. Germline values: CDR1 SGHNT, CDR2 YYREEE (reference sequence). This chain's CDR3 is CASSIGDSSYEQYF. CDR3 sequence (DNA): TGTGCCAGCAGCATTGGGGACAGCTCCTACGAGCAGTACTTC.

This clone was recorded a few times. This rearrangement joins TRBV6-6 to TRBJ2-7, with TRBD1 matching 11 bases. Per the germline V gene, CDR1 is MNHNY and CDR2 is SVGAGI (reference sequence). V lost 8 bases to trimming and J lost 3 bases; unmatched junction nucleotides: 0. The CDR3 runs 12 residues. The CDR3 region has the DNA TGTGCCAGCGGGACAGGGGGCTACGAGCAGTACTTC. Its translation: CASGTGGYEQYF.

The chain carries TRBV7-9 and TRBJ1-2; 8 bases map to TRBD1. CDR1 SEHNR and CDR2 FQNEAQ come from the germline V gene (reference sequence). J gave up 2 bases and V 4 bases, and 3 bases lay outside the gene matches. CDR3 length equals 14 residues. In DNA, the CDR3 is TGTGCCAGCAGCTCACGGGACAGGAACTATGGCTACACCTTC. Its protein product is CASSSRDRNYGYTF.

V is TRBV9 and J is TRBJ1-2; tentative D call: TRBD1 (5 bases). The length of the CDR3 is 13 residues. V lost 0 bases to trimming and J lost 7 bases, with 10 bases between them. Germline V CDR1 and CDR2: SGDLS, YYNGEE. As DNA, the CDR3 is TGTGCCAGCAGCGTAGGTGGGGCTGGTGGCTACACCTTC. This sequence encodes CASSVGGAGGYTF.